This is a list of T cell receptor beta chains from one sample in a study of blood T cell repertoires in COVID-19. The repertoire was sequenced with immunoSEQ multiplex PCR; TCRdb's copy has only in-frame clones and lacks some. This table holds approximately 160,000 clones, 85% to 90% found once. Material: peripheral blood. Source of these receptors: a man aged 50-60 years with active or convalescent COVID-19. Each CDR3 is given with its conserved first and last residue. Each record gives: clone size, J gene, D gene, V gene, CDR3 protein, CDR3 DNA. The D gene is left open where the match is weak. Rows give clone size only sometimes, using once, few, many, or a class for an expanded clone.

few TRBJ2-7 - TRBV7-6 CASSPGEGYEQYF TGTGCCAGCAGCCCGGGAGAAGGCTACGAGCAGTACTTC
few TRBJ2-5 TRBD2 TRBV19 CASIPAGEETQYF TGTGCCAGTATACCGGCGGGGGAAGAGACCCAGTACTTC
- TRBJ2-5 - TRBV5-1 CASSLGSGLETQYF TGCGCCAGCAGCTTGGGTTCCGGGTTAGAGACCCAGTACTTC
once TRBJ2-1 TRBD1 TRBV5-1 CASSLSPGTGGLNEQFF TGCGCCAGCAGCTTGTCTCCCGGGACAGGGGGCCTCAATGAGCAGTTCTTC
- TRBJ2-1 TRBD2 TRBV7-7 CASSLLSGRVSYNEQFF TGTGCTAGCAGCTTACTTAGCGGGAGGGTGTCCTACAATGAGCAGTTCTTC
- TRBJ2-1 - TRBV9 CASSGKAGFSNEQFF TGTGCCAGCAGCGGGAAGGCAGGGTTTTCCAATGAGCAGTTCTTC
- TRBJ2-5 TRBD1 TRBV7-3 CASSLRTGGGETQYF TGTGCCAGCAGCCTCAGGACAGGGGGCGGGGAGACCCAGTACTTC
- TRBJ1-1 - TRBV6-5 CASSYSIRGNTEAFF TGTGCCAGCAGTTACTCGATACGGGGGAACACTGAAGCTTTCTTT
- TRBJ2-7 TRBD1 TRBV29-1 CSTEGGQGSEQYF TGCAGCACCGAGGGGGGACAGGGTTCCGAGCAGTACTTC
few TRBJ1-1 TRBD1 TRBV12-3/TRBV12-4 CASSLQGARAFF TGTGCCAGCAGTCTCCAGGGGGCGCGAGCTTTCTTT
- TRBJ1-1 - TRBV6-1 CASSEFYGHMNTEAFF TGTGCCAGCAGTGAATTTTACGGACATATGAACACTGAAGCTTTCTTT
once TRBJ2-4 - TRBV5-1 CASSTDRKNIQYF TGCGCCAGCAGCACAGACAGGAAAAACATTCAGTACTTC
- TRBJ2-7 TRBD2 TRBV9 CASSTQAGTRGFEQYF TGTGCCAGCAGCACCCAAGCCGGGACTAGGGGTTTCGAGCAGTACTTC
- TRBJ2-1 TRBD2 TRBV20-1 CSASPLAGVSSYNEQFF TGCAGTGCTAGTCCCCTAGCGGGGGTGAGCTCCTACAATGAGCAGTTCTTC
- TRBJ2-5 TRBD2 TRBV5-1 CASSLGLAGAETQYF TGCGCCAGCAGCTTAGGACTAGCGGGGGCGGAGACCCAGTACTTC
- TRBJ2-1 TRBD2 TRBV29-1 CSARGYLAEGYNEQFF TGCAGCGCCCGAGGGTATCTAGCGGAGGGCTACAATGAGCAGTTCTTC
- TRBJ1-4 - TRBV2 CASSVTGFNEKLFF TGTGCCAGCAGCGTTACGGGGTTTAATGAAAAACTGTTTTTT
- TRBJ2-5 - TRBV4-1 CASSQLEQETQYF TGCGCCAGCAGCCAACTAGAACAAGAGACCCAGTACTTC
- TRBJ2-7 - TRBV28 CASSLPDRVYEQYF TGTGCCAGCAGTTTACCGGACAGAGTCTACGAGCAGTACTTC
once TRBJ1-5 - TRBV9 CASSVGGSNQPQHF TGTGCCAGCAGCGTAGGAGGTAGCAATCAGCCCCAGCATTTT
once TRBJ1-2 - TRBV5-6 CASSLVSGRAAYGYTF TGTGCCAGCAGCTTGGTCTCAGGGAGGGCTGCCTATGGCTACACCTTC
- TRBJ2-1 - TRBV7-3 CASSRDTGSYNEQFF TGTGCCAGCAGCAGGGACACTGGCTCCTACAATGAGCAGTTCTTC
- TRBJ2-7 TRBD1 TRBV6-5 CASKQDRGRYEQYF TGTGCCAGCAAACAGGACAGGGGGAGATACGAGCAGTACTTC
- TRBJ2-1 TRBD2 TRBV15 CATSRGGLAGRYNEQFF TGTGCCACCAGCAGAGGGGGACTAGCGGGGAGGTACAATGAGCAGTTCTTC
- TRBJ1-6 - TRBV7-9 CASSLSQGSNSPLHF TGTGCCAGCAGCTTAAGTCAGGGAAGTAATTCACCCCTCCACTTT